One and the same sample provided the 11 T cell receptor beta chains below, sequenced in a study of blood T cell repertoires in COVID-19. Libraries were prepared by immunoSEQ multiplex PCR; TCRdb keeps only in-frame clonotypes and omits some of them. This sample has approximately 110,000 clones, with approximately 81% found just once. The sequenced material came from peripheral blood. All receptors come from an elderly man with COVID-19, enrolled during active disease.

J is TRBJ1-2 and V is TRBV27; 10 nucleotides line up with TRBD1. Trimming at V came to 4 bases and at J to 5 bases, leaving 7 bases not matched to a gene. The CDR3 length is 15 residues. The germline V gene encodes CDR1 MNHEY and CDR2 SMNVEV (reference sequence). As DNA, the CDR3 is TGTGCCAGCAGTTCCGACAGGGGGCGCCGGTATGGCTACACCTTC. Protein: CASSSDRGRRYGYTF.

V is TRBV28 and J is TRBJ1-2; tentatively, D is TRBD1 (5 bases). The V gene's germline CDR1 is MDHEN and CDR2 SYDVKM. V was trimmed by 5 bases and J by 8 bases, leaving 12 bases between them. This CDR3 contains 12 residues. The CDR3 region has the DNA TGTGCCAGCAGTGCCCCGCAGGGCGGCTACACCTTC. Amino acids: CASSAPQGGYTF.

The J gene is TRBJ2-5, the V gene TRBV2; D ambiguous. Trimming cost V 4 bases and J 4 bases, with 10 bases left between them. Per the germline V gene, CDR1 is SNHLY and CDR2 is FYNNEI. CDR3 size: 13 residues. The chain's CDR3 is CASSATGGETQYF. Written as DNA, the CDR3 is TGTGCCAGCAGTGCAACCGGTGGAGAGACCCAGTACTTC.

On this clone itself: The identical CDR3 is also encoded by other nucleotide sequences in the sample. The rearrangement links TRBV28 to TRBJ1-2; the match to TRBD1 covers 7 bases. The germline V gene encodes CDR1 MDHEN and CDR2 SYDVKM. J gave up 4 bases and V 3 bases, and 5 bases lay outside the gene matches. The CDR3 loop spans 14 amino acids. As DNA, the CDR3 is TGTGCCAGCAGTTTCGGGCAGGGGGTCTATGGCTACACCTTC. It translates to CASSFGQGVYGYTF.

This chain joins TRBV6-5 and TRBJ2-3; 8 bases fit TRBD1. CDR1 is MNHEY and CDR2 is SVGAGI in the germline V gene. CDR3 length: 16 amino acids. J lost 4 bases, V lost 2 bases, and 8 bases had no gene match. The CDR3 region is CASSYGRGLNADTQYF. CDR3 nucleotides: TGTGCCAGCAGTTACGGCAGGGGGCTTAACGCAGATACGCAGTATTTT.

Written as DNA, the CDR3 is TGTGCCAGCAGCGGAATATACCTCAGCGGGATTCTGTACTTC. Translating gives CASSGIYLSGILYF. V and J are TRBV9 and TRBJ2-5, with TRBD2 matching over 7 bases. The CDR3 loop spans 14 amino acids. Trimming took 3 bases from V and 13 from J; bases not matched to a gene: 15. Germline V gene data show CDR1 as SGDLS and CDR2 as YYNGEE.

The gene calls are TRBV28 and TRBJ2-1; 9 bases are shared with TRBD2. CDR3 length: 16 amino acids. Germline CDR1 and CDR2: MDHEN and SYDVKM. After removal of 5 bases from V and 5 bases from J, the junction contained 10 bases not matched to a gene. CDR3 region: CASSRTPGLADNEQFF. In DNA form, the CDR3 reads TGTGCCAGCAGTCGAACCCCGGGACTAGCTGACAATGAGCAGTTCTTC.

The chain recombines TRBV20-1 with TRBJ1-2; D call uncertain. The CDR3 spans 11 residues. Looked up from germline, CDR1 is DFQATT and CDR2 is SNEGSKA (reference sequence). The V end was cut by 6 bases, the J end by 7 bases, with 12 bases between. The CDR3 spells CSAPTGGGYTF. The CDR3, as DNA: TGCAGTGCGCCCACCGGAGGTGGCTACACCTTC.

V is TRBV20-1 and J is TRBJ2-1; 14 bases fit TRBD2. The CDR3 is 16 residues long. Trimming removed 3 bases from V and 6 bases from J; junction bases left unmatched: 7. The V gene's germline CDR1 is DFQATT and CDR2 SNEGSKA (reference sequence). The CDR3 loop reads CSASVPGLAGANEQFF. CDR3 DNA: TGCAGTGCTAGTGTCCCGGGACTAGCGGGAGCCAATGAGCAGTTCTTC.

This CDR3 is CASSPGTGQDQPQHF. CDR3 bases: TGTGCCAGCAGCCCCGGGACAGGACAGGATCAGCCCCAGCATTTT. The gene calls are TRBV7-2 and TRBJ1-5, with TRBD1 matching 8 bases. J gave up 5 bases and V 5 bases, and 8 bases lay outside the gene matches. The CDR3 loop spans 15 amino acids. Per germline, CDR1 SGHTA and CDR2 FQGNSA.

This chain uses TRBV6-1 with TRBJ1-5, with 8 nucleotides matching TRBD1. Trimming removed 7 bases from V and 4 bases from J; junction bases left unmatched: 6. There are 14 residues in the CDR3. Germline CDR1 and CDR2: MNHNS and SASEGT. The CDR3 nucleotides are TGTGCCAGCACGTACAGGGGGGGGAATCAGCCCCAGCATTTT. It translates to CASTYRGGNQPQHF.